A single sample is the source of the 32 T cell receptor beta chains below, sequenced in a study of control samples from healthy donors and cancer patients. Clones were read by immunoSEQ multiplex PCR, and TCRdb kept only the in-frame ones, dropping some. The top ten clones hold 20% to 25% of a sample with 35,000 to 40,000 clones, over 70% of them seen once. Sequencing used PBMCs. These receptors came from an older woman with lung cancer.

The rearrangement links TRBV18 to TRBJ1-1; 9 bases are shared with TRBD1. This CDR3 has 16 residues. Germline assignment: CDR1 KGHSH and CDR2 LQKENI. V trimming: 3 bases; J trimming: 0 bases; junction bases outside the gene matches: 5. In DNA form, the CDR3 reads TGTGCCAGCTCACCCGGGACAGGGACCATGAACACTGAAGCTTTCTTT. It yields the protein CASSPGTGTMNTEAFF.

The rearrangement uses TRBV27 and TRBJ2-7; the D is unclear. CDR1 and CDR2 from the germline V gene are MNHEY and SMNVEV (reference sequence). The CDR3 runs 13 residues. V lost 6 bases and J lost 0, with 9 bases in between. The CDR3 sequence: CASRNRSSYEQYF. The CDR3 bases are TGTGCCAGCAGGAACCGAAGCTCCTACGAGCAGTACTTC.

Concerning this clone: Other nucleotide sequences from this sample produce the same CDR3. V gene TRBV7-2 combines with J gene TRBJ1-5; TRBD1 aligns across 7 bases. Unmatched junction bases numbered 6, after V lost 4 bases and J lost 0 bases. This CDR3 is built from 16 residues. CDR1 SGHTA and CDR2 FQGNSA come from the germline V gene. The CDR3 DNA sequence: TGTGCCAGCAGCTCAGGGGGTCCTTATAGCAATCAGCCCCAGCATTTT. Protein: CASSSGGPYSNQPQHF.

The V gene is TRBV29-1, the J gene TRBJ2-1, with D possibly matching TRBD1 (5 bases). The V gene lost 5 bases and the J gene lost 4 bases, with 9 bases spanning the gap. CDR3 length: 12 residues. Germline assignment: CDR1 SQVTM and CDR2 ANQGSEA. The CDR3 DNA follows: TGCAGCGTTAGGACAACTTACAATGAGCAGTTCTTC. It translates to CSVRTTYNEQFF.

The rearrangement joins TRBV11-3 to TRBJ2-5, with D unclear. The V and J ends lost 1 base and 3 bases respectively, with 15 bases between them. The CDR3 consists of 16 residues. Germline CDR1 SGHNT, CDR2 YENEEA. The CDR3 bases are TGTGCCAGCAGCTTAGGGTTCCCCCGTGGGGAAGAGACCCAGTACTTC. Its protein product is CASSLGFPRGEETQYF.

The chain joins TRBV7-9 to TRBJ1-3; TRBD1 matches at 9 bases. Germline trimming cut 5 bases from V and 4 bases from J; bases unmatched to any gene: 6. This CDR3 region has 15 residues. The germline V gene has CDR1 SEHNR and CDR2 FQNEAQ (reference sequence). DNA for the CDR3: TGTGCCAGCAGCCTCGGGACAGGGTTGGGAAACACCATATATTTT. It yields the protein CASSLGTGLGNTIYF.

The chain uses TRBV16 and TRBJ1-1; 9 nucleotides line up with TRBD1. With 4 bases clipped from V and 5 bases from J, the junction kept 11 bases outside the gene matches. The CDR3 totals 16 residues. Per the germline V gene, CDR1 is KGHSY and CDR2 is FQNENV. Here the CDR3 reads CASSRGRDRERTEAFF. DNA of the CDR3: TGTGCCAGCAGCCGGGGCCGGGACAGGGAAAGGACTGAAGCTTTCTTT. The variable domain in full, with the rest retrieved from reference TRBV16 and TRBJ1-1, is GEEVAQTPKHLVRGEGQKAKLYCAPIKGHSYVFWYQQVLKNEFKFLISFQNENVFDETGMPKERFSAKCLPNSPCSLEIQATKLEDSAVYFCASSRGRDRERTEAFFGQGTRLTVV.

The J gene is TRBJ2-7, the V gene TRBV5-6, with D perhaps matching TRBD1 or TRBD2 (5 bases each). The CDR3 is made up of 16 amino acids. CDR1 SGHDT and CDR2 YYEEEE come from the germline V gene. V lost 1 base, J lost 7 bases, and 21 bases lay in between. CDR3 nucleotide sequence: TGTGCCAGCAGCTTGCGGGATGCAGGGCTGATTGGGGAGCAGTACTTC. Amino acids: CASSLRDAGLIGEQYF.

V is TRBV5-6 and J is TRBJ1-1; D gene ambiguous. V gave up 4 bases and J gave up 5 bases, with 6 bases separating them. Germline V lookup: CDR1 SGHDT, CDR2 YYEEEE. This CDR3 region has 11 residues. CDR3 residues: CASSALTEAFF. The CDR3 coding sequence is TGTGCCAGCAGCGCCCTGACTGAAGCTTTCTTT.

This clone was detected a few times. This chain links TRBV29-1 with TRBJ1-5, with D unresolved. The V end was cut by 6 bases, the J end by 5 bases, with 14 bases between. The germline V gene encodes CDR1 SQVTM and CDR2 ANQGSEA. This CDR3 region has 13 residues. CDR3 DNA sequence: TGCAGCGTAAGAGCCTCTGGGGATCAGCCCCAGCATTTT. Encoded protein: CSVRASGDQPQHF.

This clone was counted a few times. The gene calls are TRBV16 and TRBJ2-1; D perhaps matches TRBD1 (6 bases). CDR1 and CDR2 from the germline V gene are KGHSY and FQNENV. Trimming stripped 2 bases from V and 13 bases from J, with 18 bases between. The CDR3 has 14 residues. CDR3 sequence reads: CASSQDSSTGFQFF. The CDR3 nucleotides are TGTGCCAGCAGCCAAGATTCCTCGACAGGCTTCCAGTTCTTC.

The gene calls are TRBV18 and TRBJ2-2; D possibly corresponds to TRBD2 (5 bases). Germline CDR1 KGHSH, CDR2 LQKENI. Trimming stripped 2 bases from V and 2 bases from J, with 21 bases between. The CDR3 is made up of 19 amino acids. The CDR3 here is CASSPNRVGGGTNTGELFF. The CDR3 DNA is TGTGCCAGCTCACCAAATAGGGTTGGCGGAGGCACCAACACCGGGGAGCTGTTTTTT.

The V call is TRBV7-9, the J call TRBJ1-6; the D gene is possibly TRBD1 (5 bases). Germline V lookup: CDR1 SEHNR, CDR2 FQNEAQ (reference sequence). This CDR3 comprises 12 residues. V was shortened by 4 bases and J by 13 bases, with 11 bases between the two germline ends. CDR3 loop: CASSYPRGPLHF. The DNA for the CDR3 is TGTGCCAGCAGCTATCCTAGGGGCCCCCTCCACTTT. Filled out from reference TRBV7-9 and TRBJ1-6, the complete variable domain reads DTGVSQNPRHKITKRGQNVTFRCDPISEHNRLYWYRQTLGQGPEFLTYFQNEAQLEKSRLLSDRFSAERPKGSFSTLEIQRTEQGDSAMYLCASSYPRGPLHFGNGTRLTVT.

The genes are TRBV19 and TRBJ1-5, with unresolved D. Germline-derived CDR1 and CDR2 are LNHDA and SQIVND (reference sequence). This CDR3 comprises 14 residues. V lost 5 bases, J lost 8 bases, and 16 bases lay in between. CDR3 sequence: CASSPTRRGEPQHF. The DNA of the CDR3 is TGTGCCAGTAGTCCGACCCGACGGGGTGAGCCCCAGCATTTT.

The CDR3 sequence is CASTLGRTNYGYTF. In DNA, the CDR3 is TGTGCCAGCACCTTGGGACGGACAAACTATGGCTACACCTTC. This rearrangement joins TRBV7-3 to TRBJ1-2, with D tentatively TRBD1 (5 bases). Germline loops: CDR1 SGHTA, CDR2 FQGTGA. V gave up 7 bases and J gave up 2 bases, with 14 bases separating them. The CDR3 extends over 14 amino acids.

The chain uses TRBV9 and TRBJ2-2, with TRBD1 matching over 9 bases. The CDR3 runs to 15 residues. Looked up from germline, CDR1 is SGDLS and CDR2 is YYNGEE. With 3 bases clipped from V and 7 bases from J, the junction kept 7 bases outside the gene matches. CDR3 sequence: CASSDTGGEDGELFF. CDR3 sequence (DNA): TGTGCCAGCAGCGACACAGGGGGCGAGGACGGGGAGCTGTTTTTT.

This CDR3 reads CASGGNTEAFF. The DNA of the CDR3 is TGTGCCTCCGGAGGGAACACTGAAGCTTTCTTT. This rearrangement joins TRBV3-1 (or the pseudogene TRBV3-2) to TRBJ1-1; D uncertain. Trimming took off 11 bases at V and 1 base at J, with 8 bases between the two ends. The germline gives CDR1 LGHDT, CDR2 YNNKEL (reference sequence). The CDR3 has 11 residues.

The chain combines TRBV5-5 with TRBJ1-2; TRBD1 matches 9 bases. Germline CDR1 and CDR2: SGHKS and YYEKEE (reference sequence). V trimming: 3 bases; J trimming: 6 bases; junction bases outside the gene matches: 9. The CDR3 totals 15 residues. The CDR3 sequence is CASSSLQGALNGYTF. CDR3 coding DNA: TGTGCCAGCAGCTCCCTACAGGGGGCGCTTAATGGCTACACCTTC.

The chain uses TRBV7-3 and TRBJ2-3; D uncertain. Per the germline V gene, CDR1 is SGHTA and CDR2 is FQGTGA. The CDR3 is 12 residues long. Trimming cost V 8 bases and J 1 base, with 7 bases left between them. The CDR3 loop is CASSRGTDTQYF. CDR3 nucleotide sequence: TGTGCCAGCTCTAGGGGCACAGATACGCAGTATTTT.

The chain recombines TRBV5-5 with TRBJ2-6, with 8 bases fitting TRBD1. J gave up 4 bases and V 6 bases, and 18 bases lay outside the gene matches. The germline gives CDR1 SGHKS, CDR2 YYEKEE (reference sequence). The CDR3 is 19 residues long. Written as DNA, the CDR3 is TGTGCCAGCACCCGGACAGGGTCTGGCCTTTCGGTCGGGGCCAACGTCCTGACTTTC. Protein sequence: CASTRTGSGLSVGANVLTF.

This chain connects TRBV13 to TRBJ1-1; no reliable D call. Germline values: CDR1 PRHDT, CDR2 FYEKMQ (reference sequence). The CDR3 has 12 amino acids. Trimming cost V 8 bases and J 7 bases, with 14 bases left between them. The CDR3 loop is CASGSSPGEAFF. CDR3 nucleotides: TGTGCCAGCGGGTCCTCCCCTGGTGAAGCTTTCTTT.

The chain combines TRBV28 with TRBJ2-3; 14 bases map to TRBD2. This CDR3 has 15 amino acids. Per the germline V gene, CDR1 is MDHEN and CDR2 is SYDVKM. With 6 bases clipped from V and 5 bases from J, the junction kept 4 bases outside the gene matches. The DNA of the CDR3 is TGTGCCAGCAGCTCCGGGACTAGCGGGGGAGATACGCAGTATTTT. Its protein is CASSSGTSGGDTQYF.

This chain joins TRBV7-2 and TRBJ2-4; perhaps TRBD1 as D (6 bases). The CDR3 covers 16 residues. V lost 2 bases to trimming and J lost 0 bases, with 11 bases between them. Germline CDR1 and CDR2: SGHTA and FQGNSA. CDR3 bases: TGTGCCAGCAGCTTACGGGCAGGGGAAGCCAAAAACATTCAGTACTTC. Its protein product is CASSLRAGEAKNIQYF.

J is TRBJ2-2 and V is TRBV6-6, with D perhaps being TRBD1 or TRBD2 (5 bases each). This CDR3 is built from 13 residues. Trimming shortened V by 8 bases and J by 5 bases, and 12 bases separated the two germline ends. Germline V CDR1 and CDR2: MNHNY, SVGAGI (reference sequence). In DNA form, the CDR3 reads TGTGCCAGCTCCCCGAGGGGAACCGGGGAGCTGTTTTTT. Translated: CASSPRGTGELFF.

The chain employs TRBV25-1 and TRBJ1-2; no reliable D call. V was shortened by 3 bases and J by 2 bases, with 7 bases between the two germline ends. The germline V gene encodes CDR1 MGHDK and CDR2 SYGVNS. This CDR3 is 13 amino acids long. The CDR3 spells CASSDPYNYGYTF. The CDR3 DNA reads as TGTGCCAGCAGTGATCCTTACAACTATGGCTACACCTTC.

This clone was picked up a small number of times. This chain joins TRBV18 and TRBJ1-6; no reliable D call. This CDR3 comprises 18 residues. V was clipped by 2 bases and J by 2 bases, with 16 bases between them. Germline V lookup: CDR1 KGHSH, CDR2 LQKENI. The CDR3 sequence is CASSPGIQQVPYNSPLHF. CDR3 DNA sequence: TGTGCCAGCTCACCAGGGATCCAGCAAGTTCCCTATAATTCACCCCTCCACTTT.

This chain links TRBV5-1 with TRBJ2-1; 7 bases are a match to TRBD2. Trimming at V came to 4 bases and at J to 8 bases, leaving 3 bases not matched to a gene. This CDR3 has 12 residues. Germline assignment: CDR1 SGHRS and CDR2 YFSETQ. CDR3 nucleotides: TGCGCCAGCAGCCGTGGGGGGGATGAGCAGTTCTTC. Encoded protein: CASSRGGDEQFF.

The rearrangement uses TRBV12-3 or TRBV12-4 and TRBJ1-1; D is undetermined. The CDR3 is 12 residues long. Trimming stripped 2 bases from V and 7 bases from J, with 8 bases between. The CDR3 sequence is CASSLPLLEAFF. Written as DNA, the CDR3 is TGTGCCAGCAGTTTACCCCTCCTTGAAGCTTTCTTT.

The chain is built from TRBV5-1 and TRBJ1-2; D is ambiguous. The ends were cut back, 0 bases at V and 7 bases at J, with 19 bases in the middle. The CDR3 contains 16 residues. The germline CDR1 and CDR2 sequences are SGHRS and YFSETQ. CDR3 sequence reads: CASSLGHTSGFRGYTF. CDR3 in DNA: TGCGCCAGCAGCTTGGGACATACCTCGGGGTTTCGTGGCTACACCTTC.

The chain joins TRBV10-3 to TRBJ2-3, with TRBD1 matching over 8 bases. J was trimmed by 2 bases and V by 8 bases; bases with no gene match: 6. The CDR3 spans 14 residues. The germline gives CDR1 ENHRY, CDR2 SYGVKD. CDR3 amino acids: CAISGQGNTDTQYF. DNA for the CDR3: TGTGCCATCTCCGGACAGGGCAACACAGATACGCAGTATTTT.

The rearrangement joins TRBV11-3 to TRBJ1-1; 7 nucleotides line up with TRBD1. Germline V gene lookup returns CDR1 SGHNT and CDR2 YENEEA. Germline trimming cut 5 bases from V and 13 bases from J; bases unmatched to any gene: 19. The CDR3 sequence is 15 residues long. DNA for the CDR3: TGTGCCAGCAGCCTACGTGGTCAACAGGGGAGTAGGGTTTTCTTT. This encodes CASSLRGQQGSRVFF.

In regard to this clone: The sample has other DNA sequences that encode this CDR3 too. The CDR3 loop is CASSDPTGTYGYTF. The CDR3 nucleotides are TGTGCCAGCAGTGACCCGACAGGGACCTATGGCTACACCTTC. The V call is TRBV6-1, the J call TRBJ1-2, with 7 bases matching TRBD1. V lost 3 bases to trimming and J lost 4 bases; unmatched junction nucleotides: 5. The germline gives CDR1 MNHNS, CDR2 SASEGT. The CDR3 sequence is 14 residues long.